This TCR beta chain is drawn from a study of control samples from healthy donors and cancer patients (dated by TCRdb to about 2020). Libraries were constructed by the immunoSEQ multiplex PCR assay. In TCRdb, the immuneACCESS table is reduced to in-frame sequences with V and J assigned. These tables do not hold every clone; where another copy was compared, an unresolved V gene accounts for under half, and the others remain unexplained. Here the sample has roughly 70,000 clones; approximately 94% occur a single time. Approximately 2.5% of the sample goes to the ten largest clones. Of note for this clone: Its antigen is unknown. No qualities accompany the bases; no much larger clone lies one base away.

Cut back by 4 bases and 4 bases, the V and J ends lie 10 bases apart. The germline V gene yields MGHRA for CDR1 and YSYEKL for CDR2. From the cysteine through the phenylalanine, the CDR3 covers 13 amino acids. The read is trimmed to its CDR3 DNA, 39 bases read in frame from base 1. The specimen sequenced was blood. The rearrangement joined TRBV4-1 to TRBJ1-1, with a tentative D gene TRBD1 over 6 matching bases. The source of this sequence is a woman in her twenties or thirties in good health. The nucleotide sequence is given as TGCGCCAGCAGCCGCGGACAGTCCACTGAAGCTTTCTTT. Its protein reads: CASSRGQSTEAFF.